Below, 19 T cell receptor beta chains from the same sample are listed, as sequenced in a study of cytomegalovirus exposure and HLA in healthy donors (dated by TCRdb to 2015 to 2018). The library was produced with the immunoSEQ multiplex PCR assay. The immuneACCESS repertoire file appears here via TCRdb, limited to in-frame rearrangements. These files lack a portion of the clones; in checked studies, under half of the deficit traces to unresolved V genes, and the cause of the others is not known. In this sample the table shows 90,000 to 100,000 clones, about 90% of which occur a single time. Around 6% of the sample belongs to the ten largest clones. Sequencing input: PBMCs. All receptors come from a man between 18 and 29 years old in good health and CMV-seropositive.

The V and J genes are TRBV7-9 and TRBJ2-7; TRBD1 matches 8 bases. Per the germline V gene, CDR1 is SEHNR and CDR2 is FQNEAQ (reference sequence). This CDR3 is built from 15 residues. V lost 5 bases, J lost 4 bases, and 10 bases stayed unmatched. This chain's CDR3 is CASSSGQGSQYEQYF. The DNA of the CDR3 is TGTGCCAGCAGCAGCGGACAGGGCTCGCAATACGAGCAGTACTTC. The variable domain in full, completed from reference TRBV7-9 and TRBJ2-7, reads DTGVSQNPRHKITKRGQNVTFRCDPISEHNRLYWYRQTLGQGPEFLTYFQNEAQLEKSRLLSDRFSAERPKGSFSTLEIQRTEQGDSAMYLCASSSGQGSQYEQYFGPGTRLTVT.

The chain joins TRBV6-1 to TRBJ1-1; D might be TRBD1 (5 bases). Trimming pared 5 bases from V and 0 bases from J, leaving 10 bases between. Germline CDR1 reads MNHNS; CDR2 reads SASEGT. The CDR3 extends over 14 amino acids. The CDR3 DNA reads TGTGCCAGCAGTCCGACAGTCTTGAACACTGAAGCTTTCTTT. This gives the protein CASSPTVLNTEAFF.

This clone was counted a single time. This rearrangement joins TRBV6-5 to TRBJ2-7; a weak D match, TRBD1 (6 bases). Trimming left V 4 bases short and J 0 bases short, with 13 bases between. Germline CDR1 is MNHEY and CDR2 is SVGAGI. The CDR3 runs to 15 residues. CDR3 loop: CASSSNREPSYEQYF. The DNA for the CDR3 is TGTGCCAGCAGTTCTAACAGGGAACCCTCCTACGAGCAGTACTTC.

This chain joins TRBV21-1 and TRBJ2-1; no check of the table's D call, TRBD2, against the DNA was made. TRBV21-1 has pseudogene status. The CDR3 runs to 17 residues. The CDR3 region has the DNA TGTGCCAGCAGCAAAGGCCATATAGCGGGCAGCACCAATGAGCAGTTCTTC. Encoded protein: CASSKGHIAGSTNEQFF.

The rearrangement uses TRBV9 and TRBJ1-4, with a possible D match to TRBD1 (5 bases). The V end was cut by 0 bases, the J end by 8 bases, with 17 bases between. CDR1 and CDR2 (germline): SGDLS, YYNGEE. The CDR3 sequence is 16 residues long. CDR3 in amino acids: CASSVDIGGAGEKLFF. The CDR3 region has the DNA TGTGCCAGCAGCGTAGATATTGGTGGGGCAGGGGAAAAACTGTTTTTT.

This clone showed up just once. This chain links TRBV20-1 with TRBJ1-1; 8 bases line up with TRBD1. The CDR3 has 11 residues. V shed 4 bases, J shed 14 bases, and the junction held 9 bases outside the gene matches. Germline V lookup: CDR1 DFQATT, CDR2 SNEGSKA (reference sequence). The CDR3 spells CSAKLGDRGFF. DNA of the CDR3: TGCAGTGCTAAATTGGGTGACAGGGGCTTCTTT.

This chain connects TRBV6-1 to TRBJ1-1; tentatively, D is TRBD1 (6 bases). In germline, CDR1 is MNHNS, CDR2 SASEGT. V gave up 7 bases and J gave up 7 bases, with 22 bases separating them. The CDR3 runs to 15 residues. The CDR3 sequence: CASNDLGGPTGEAFF. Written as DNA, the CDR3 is TGTGCCAGCAACGATTTAGGGGGTCCTACGGGTGAAGCTTTCTTT.

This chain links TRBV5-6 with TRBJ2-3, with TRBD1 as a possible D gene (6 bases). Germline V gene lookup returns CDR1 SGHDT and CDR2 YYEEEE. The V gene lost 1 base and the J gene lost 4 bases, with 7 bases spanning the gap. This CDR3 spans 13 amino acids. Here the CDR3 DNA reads TGTGCCAGCAGCTTGAGGGGGTCAGATACGCAGTATTTT. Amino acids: CASSLRGSDTQYF.

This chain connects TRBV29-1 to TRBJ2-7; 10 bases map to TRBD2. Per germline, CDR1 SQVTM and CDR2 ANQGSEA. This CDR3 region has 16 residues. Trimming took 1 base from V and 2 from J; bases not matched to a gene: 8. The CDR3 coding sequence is TGCAGCGTTGAAGGGAGTCTAGCGGGGGACCCCTACGAGCAGTACTTC. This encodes CSVEGSLAGDPYEQYF.

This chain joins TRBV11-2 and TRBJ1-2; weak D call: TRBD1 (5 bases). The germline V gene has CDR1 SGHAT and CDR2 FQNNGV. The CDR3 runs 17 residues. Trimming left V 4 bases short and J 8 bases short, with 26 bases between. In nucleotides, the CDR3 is TGTGCCAGCAGCTACCTCGCTCGTCAGGACATATATAGGGGCTACACCTTC. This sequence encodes CASSYLARQDIYRGYTF.

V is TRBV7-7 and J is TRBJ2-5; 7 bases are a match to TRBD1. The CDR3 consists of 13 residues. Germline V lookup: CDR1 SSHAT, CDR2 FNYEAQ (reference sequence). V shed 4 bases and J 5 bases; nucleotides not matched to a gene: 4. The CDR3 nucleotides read TGTGCCAGCAGCTCAGGGGGTTTCGAGACCCAGTACTTC. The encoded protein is CASSSGGFETQYF. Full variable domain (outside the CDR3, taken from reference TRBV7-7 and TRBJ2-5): GAGVSQSPRYKVTKRGQDVTLRCDPISSHATLYWYQQALGQGPEFLTYFNYEAQPDKSGLPSDRFSAERPEGSISTLTIQRTEQRDSAMYRCASSSGGFETQYFGPGTRLLVL.

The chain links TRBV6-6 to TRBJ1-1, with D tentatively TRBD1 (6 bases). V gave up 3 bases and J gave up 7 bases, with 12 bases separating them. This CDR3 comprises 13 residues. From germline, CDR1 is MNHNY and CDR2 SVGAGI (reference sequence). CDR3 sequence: CASSYRGGDEAFF. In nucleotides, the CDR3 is TGTGCCAGCAGTTATAGGGGGGGGGATGAAGCTTTCTTT.

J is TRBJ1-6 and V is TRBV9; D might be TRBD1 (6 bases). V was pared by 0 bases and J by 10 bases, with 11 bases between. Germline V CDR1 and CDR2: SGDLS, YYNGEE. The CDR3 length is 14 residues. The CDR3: CASSVEGRGSPLHF. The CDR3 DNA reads TGTGCCAGCAGCGTAGAGGGCAGGGGCTCACCCCTCCACTTT.

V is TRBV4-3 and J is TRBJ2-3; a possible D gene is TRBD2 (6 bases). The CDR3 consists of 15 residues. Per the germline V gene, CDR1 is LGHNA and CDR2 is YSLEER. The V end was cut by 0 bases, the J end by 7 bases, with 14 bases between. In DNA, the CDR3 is TGCGCCAGCAGCCAAGACGGGGGTGTCGGAAATACGCAGTATTTT. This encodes CASSQDGGVGNTQYF.

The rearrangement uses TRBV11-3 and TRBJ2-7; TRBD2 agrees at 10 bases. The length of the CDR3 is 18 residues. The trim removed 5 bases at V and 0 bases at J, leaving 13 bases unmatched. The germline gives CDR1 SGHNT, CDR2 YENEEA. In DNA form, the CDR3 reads TGTGCCAGCAGCCTCACGATTCCCGGGACTAGCGACTCCTACGAGCAGTACTTC. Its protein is CASSLTIPGTSDSYEQYF.

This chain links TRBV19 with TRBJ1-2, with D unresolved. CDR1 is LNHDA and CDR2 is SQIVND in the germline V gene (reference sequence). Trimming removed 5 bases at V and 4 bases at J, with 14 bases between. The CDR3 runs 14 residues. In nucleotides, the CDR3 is TGTGCCAGTAGTCTGAGTGGGTCGGGCTATGGCTACACCTTC. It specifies CASSLSGSGYGYTF.

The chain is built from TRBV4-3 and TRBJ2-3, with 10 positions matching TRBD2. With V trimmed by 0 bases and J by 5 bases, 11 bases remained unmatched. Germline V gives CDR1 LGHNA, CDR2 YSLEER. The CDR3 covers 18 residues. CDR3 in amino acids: CASSQDAGLAGAEDTQYF. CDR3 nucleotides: TGCGCCAGCAGCCAAGATGCGGGGCTAGCGGGAGCTGAAGATACGCAGTATTTT.

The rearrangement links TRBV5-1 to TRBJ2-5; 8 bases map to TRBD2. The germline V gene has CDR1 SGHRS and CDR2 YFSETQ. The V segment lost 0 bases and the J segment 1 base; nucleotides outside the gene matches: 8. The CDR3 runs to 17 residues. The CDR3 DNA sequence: TGCGCCAGCAGCTTGGCCGGCCCCCGGGGGGGCCAAGAGACCCAGTACTTC. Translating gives CASSLAGPRGGQETQYF. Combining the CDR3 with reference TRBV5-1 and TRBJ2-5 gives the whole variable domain KAGVTQTPRYLIKTRGQQVTLSCSPISGHRSVSWYQQTPGQGLQFLFEYFSETQRNKGNFPGRFSGRQFSNSRSEMNVSTLELGDSALYLCASSLAGPRGGQETQYFGPGTRLLVL.

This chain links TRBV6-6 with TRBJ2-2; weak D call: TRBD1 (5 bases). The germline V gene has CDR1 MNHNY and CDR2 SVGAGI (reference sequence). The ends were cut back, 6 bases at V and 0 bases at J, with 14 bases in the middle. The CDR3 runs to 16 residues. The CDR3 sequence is CASSWNDRTNTGELFF. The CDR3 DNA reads TGTGCCAGCAGCTGGAACGACAGAACGAACACCGGGGAGCTGTTTTTT.